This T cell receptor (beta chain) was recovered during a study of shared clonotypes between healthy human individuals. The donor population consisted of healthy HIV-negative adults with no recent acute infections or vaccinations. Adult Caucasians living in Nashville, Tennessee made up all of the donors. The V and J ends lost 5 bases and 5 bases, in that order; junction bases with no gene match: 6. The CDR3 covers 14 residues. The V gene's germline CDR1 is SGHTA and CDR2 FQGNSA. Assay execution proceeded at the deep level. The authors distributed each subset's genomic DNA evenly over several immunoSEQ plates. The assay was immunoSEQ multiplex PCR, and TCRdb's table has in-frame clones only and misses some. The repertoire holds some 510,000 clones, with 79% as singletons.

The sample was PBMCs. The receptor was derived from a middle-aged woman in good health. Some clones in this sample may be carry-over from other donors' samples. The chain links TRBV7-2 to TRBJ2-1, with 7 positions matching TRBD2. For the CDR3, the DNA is TGTGCCAGCAGCCCCACTAGCGATCACAATGAGCAGTTCTTC. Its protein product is CASSPTSDHNEQFF.